Listed below are T cell receptor beta chains from one sample, sequenced in a study of blood T cell repertoires in COVID-19. Only in-frame clones appear in the TCRdb table, and some are missing; sequencing was by immunoSEQ multiplex PCR. Among roughly 34,000 clones listed, 85% to 90% were seen once. The sequencing sample was made of peripheral blood. The source is a man aged 80 or over with active COVID-19. CDR3s include the opening cysteine and the closing phenylalanine or tryptophan.

v_call,j_call,cdr3_aa
TRBV5-1,TRBJ2-5,CASSLGGAQETQYF
TRBV19,TRBJ2-6,CASRPRRSGANVLTF
TRBV30,TRBJ2-2,CAWSVQVAGEGGELFF
TRBV7-9,TRBJ1-2,CASSPPGGESSGYTF
TRBV7-9,TRBJ1-5,CASSMPGAGNQPQHF
TRBV4-3,TRBJ2-3,CASSQDRLDRLTDTQYF
TRBV6-5,TRBJ1-4,CASTIQDGSNEKLFF
TRBV12-3/TRBV12-4,TRBJ2-7,CASSFISYEQYF
TRBV27,TRBJ2-7,CASSLDRDLGYEQYF
TRBV19,TRBJ1-2,CASSSRTGGAGNGYTF
TRBV6-2/TRBV6-3,TRBJ1-4,CASSYSRSRAGATEGLFF
TRBV18,TRBJ1-5,CASSPNPGTKKNQPQHF
TRBV4-3,TRBJ2-2,CASSLRDGELFF
TRBV28,TRBJ2-7,CASRAWTSGSYEQYF
TRBV10-2,TRBJ1-4,CASSPLPQGASTNEKLFF
TRBV27,TRBJ1-1,CASSLRQGNTEAFF
TRBV19,TRBJ1-1,CASSSWTGENTEAFF
TRBV25-1,TRBJ2-7,CASSDTAGGPSYEQYF
TRBV4-1,TRBJ1-2,CASSHPTGTQRGYTF
TRBV19,TRBJ2-1,CASTRRGLAYEQFF
TRBV12-3/TRBV12-4,TRBJ1-5,CASRDTVSPQHF
TRBV19,TRBJ2-1,CASSGTGWVRYDEQFF
TRBV15,TRBJ2-5,CATSAWAGQETQYF
TRBV14,TRBJ1-1,CASSPRTDLKMNTEAFF
TRBV5-1,TRBJ1-6,CASSLAPGLQGVYNSPLHF
TRBV7-6,TRBJ1-1,CASSLDGTGWNTEAFF
TRBV28,TRBJ2-7,CASSPGLPSYEQYF
TRBV7-8,TRBJ2-7,CASSPVQGGYEQYF
TRBV27,TRBJ1-2,CASRRDSANYGYTF
TRBV7-2,TRBJ2-7,CASSLGGGNSYEQYF
TRBV2,TRBJ2-3,CAGERESTDTQYF
TRBV19,TRBJ2-7,CASSNRRDRPYEQYF
TRBV29-1,TRBJ2-7,CSVEPDNSYEQYF
TRBV9,TRBJ2-3,CASSVTSGSSADTQYF
TRBV6-6,TRBJ2-2,CASSFQGTGGELFF
TRBV9,TRBJ1-1,CASSPKAFF
TRBV4-1,TRBJ2-5,CASSQVLAVLGTQYF
TRBV11-2,TRBJ2-7,CASSLVAAGELSEQYF
TRBV5-1,TRBJ1-4,CASSLTGVPSDELFF
TRBV18,TRBJ2-1,CASSPPILAGGGEQFF
TRBV19,TRBJ2-7,CASSIAGRFYEQYF
TRBV5-4,TRBJ2-2,CASSSGWGDTGELFF
TRBV20-1,TRBJ1-5,CSASGEGGKGNQPQHF
TRBV6-5,TRBJ2-7,CASSYNRGYEQYF
TRBV5-6,TRBJ2-3,CASSPGLAGGPGDTQYF
TRBV18,TRBJ1-5,CASSPPPGQGWQPQHF